The 13 T cell receptor beta chains below come from one sample, sequenced in a study of T-cell reconstitution after alpha-beta-depleted transplantation in children. Preparation of the TCRbeta library involved a method that used unique molecular identifiers. One entry per CDR3 protein, called by TCRdb with MiXCR from the PCR reads. Here the sample spans hundreds of thousands of distinct CDR3 sequences, roughly 13% being singletons. The specimen was PBMCs, collected before TCRalphabeta/CD19-depleted stem cell transplant. The receptors come from a girl aged 2 to 9 with congenital amegakaryocytic thrombocytopenia, due to receive a stem cell transplant.

This clonotype was counted at least ten times. The chain recombines TRBV5-1 with TRBJ2-3; D ambiguous. Per germline, CDR1 SGHRS and CDR2 YFSETQ. The CDR3 runs to 15 residues. The V end lost 0 bases, the J end lost 1 base, and 9 bases lay between the germline ends. The CDR3 DNA sequence: TGCGCCAGCAGCTTGGGTCGGTTCGGCACAGATACGCAGTATTTT. This translates into CASSLGRFGTDTQYF.

The count of this clonotype is one. At one end the junction does not follow the germline gene, possibly because of a read error. The chain has TRBV5-1 and TRBJ2-3, with D possibly called TRBD1 or TRBD2 (6 bases each). Per the germline V gene, CDR1 is SGHRS and CDR2 is YFSETQ. The CDR3 has 14 residues. CDR3 coding DNA: TGCGCCATCAGCCTCGGGGGCGGCACAGATACGCAGTATTTT. Translating gives CAISLGGGTDTQYF. Looking up the rest from reference TRBV5-1 and TRBJ2-3 gives the full variable domain: KAGVTQTPRYLIKTRGQQVTLSCSPISGHRSVSWYQQTPGQGLQFLFEYFSETQRNKGNFPGRFSGRQFSNSRSEMNVSTLELGDSALYLCAISLGGGTDTQYFGPGTRLTVL.

The chain employs TRBV29-1 and TRBJ2-1; D is perhaps TRBD2 (6 bases). This CDR3 comprises 16 residues. The germline V and J ends were trimmed by 4 bases and 1 base, with 17 bases remaining between them. Germline lookup yields CDR1 SQVTM and CDR2 ANQGSEA. CDR3 loop: CSVVSDLGGSYNEQFF. DNA for the CDR3: TGCAGCGTTGTGTCGGATTTGGGGGGATCCTACAATGAGCAGTTCTTC.

This clonotype was seen a few times. V and J are TRBV20-1 and TRBJ2-5, with TRBD2 matching over 7 bases. This CDR3 is built from 13 residues. V gave up 7 bases and J gave up 5 bases; unmatched junction bases: 10. Per the germline V gene, CDR1 is DFQATT and CDR2 is SNEGSKA (reference sequence). Written as DNA, the CDR3 is TGCAGTGTGGACCTAGCGGCGGGGGAGACCCAGTACTTC. Amino acids: CSVDLAAGETQYF.

A few counts support this clonotype. The rearrangement links TRBV19 to TRBJ2-2; weak D call: TRBD2 (6 bases). Trimming cost V 8 bases and J 0 bases, with 16 bases left between them. The CDR3 is made up of 16 amino acids. CDR1 is LNHDA, CDR2 SQIVND, per germline (reference sequence). CDR3 loop: CASDRRRGANTGELFF. The CDR3 bases are TGTGCCAGTGATCGGAGGAGGGGAGCGAACACCGGGGAGCTGTTTTTT.

The chain carries TRBV5-1 and TRBJ2-3; D is undetermined. Trimming pared 1 base from V and 6 bases from J, leaving 12 bases between. Germline CDR1 reads SGHRS; CDR2 reads YFSETQ. The CDR3 runs 14 residues. CDR3 nucleotide sequence: TGCGCCAGCAGCTTGATGCTAGTGTGGGATACGCAGTATTTT. It translates to CASSLMLVWDTQYF.

This clonotype was counted between two and nine times. CDR3 region: CASSLVAGKWDEQFF. In DNA, the CDR3 is TGTGCCAGCAGCTTAGTAGCGGGAAAATGGGATGAGCAGTTCTTC. This chain links TRBV11-2 with TRBJ2-1; 8 bases fit TRBD2. V shed 1 base and J 8 bases; nucleotides not matched to a gene: 7. CDR1 is SGHAT and CDR2 is FQNNGV in the germline V gene. CDR3 length: 15 amino acids. Looking up the rest from reference TRBV11-2 and TRBJ2-1 gives the full variable domain: EAGVAQSPRYKIIEKRQSVAFWCNPISGHATLYWYQQILGQGPKLLIQFQNNGVVDDSQLPKDRFSAERLKGVDSTLKIQPAKLEDSAVYLCASSLVAGKWDEQFFGPGTRLTVL.

CDR3 bases: TGCGCCAGCAGCGCCCAAACTAGCGGAGTATACGAGCAGTACTTC. It codes for CASSAQTSGVYEQYF. The rearrangement links TRBV5-1 to TRBJ2-7; 8 bases are a match to TRBD2. Germline assignment: CDR1 SGHRS and CDR2 YFSETQ. CDR3 length equals 15 residues. Germline trimming cut 4 bases from V and 4 bases from J; bases unmatched to any gene: 10.

In this sample, this clonotype turned up many times. The chain links TRBV20-1 to TRBJ1-2; D is uncertain. Trimming pared 5 bases from V and 6 bases from J, leaving 7 bases between. The CDR3 spans 10 residues. Looked up from germline, CDR1 is DFQATT and CDR2 is SNEGSKA (reference sequence). The CDR3 protein is CSAGSNGYTF. CDR3 DNA: TGCAGTGCTGGCTCTAATGGCTACACCTTC.

This chain joins TRBV3-1 and TRBJ2-1; D is perhaps TRBD1 (7 bases). V lost 1 base to trimming and J lost 10 bases, with 17 bases between them. CDR1 and CDR2 (germline): LGHDT, YNNKEL (reference sequence). This CDR3 comprises 15 residues. The CDR3 sequence: CASSQGRAHRGEQFF. CDR3 in DNA: TGTGCCAGCAGCCAAGGGAGGGCTCACAGGGGCGAGCAGTTCTTC.

This clonotype has only a few counts. The V call is TRBV12-3 or TRBV12-4, the J call TRBJ2-2, with TRBD2 identical over 11 bases. The CDR3 covers 17 residues. The J segment lost 3 bases and the V segment lost 6 bases, leaving 9 bases of the junction unmatched. The CDR3 sequence is CASRQRPGLADTGELFF. CDR3 in DNA: TGTGCCAGCAGACAGCGACCGGGACTAGCGGACACCGGGGAGCTGTTTTTT.

The chain carries TRBV5-1 and TRBJ2-5, with D hard to call. Per germline, CDR1 SGHRS and CDR2 YFSETQ. The CDR3 spans 14 residues. Trimming took 3 bases from V and 4 from J, leaving 13 bases between them. The CDR3 here is CASSSPMWGETQYF. CDR3 nucleotide sequence: TGCGCCAGCAGCTCCCCCATGTGGGGAGAGACCCAGTACTTC.

This clonotype was found many times. The CDR3 reads CSVRGKGFYEQYF. The CDR3 DNA reads as TGCAGCGTTCGGGGCAAAGGATTCTACGAGCAGTACTTC. This chain joins TRBV29-1 and TRBJ2-7; D tentatively fits TRBD1 or TRBD2 (5 bases each). V lost 5 bases and J 3 bases, leaving 14 bases between the germline ends. CDR3 length: 13 residues. Germline CDR1 is SQVTM and CDR2 is ANQGSEA.